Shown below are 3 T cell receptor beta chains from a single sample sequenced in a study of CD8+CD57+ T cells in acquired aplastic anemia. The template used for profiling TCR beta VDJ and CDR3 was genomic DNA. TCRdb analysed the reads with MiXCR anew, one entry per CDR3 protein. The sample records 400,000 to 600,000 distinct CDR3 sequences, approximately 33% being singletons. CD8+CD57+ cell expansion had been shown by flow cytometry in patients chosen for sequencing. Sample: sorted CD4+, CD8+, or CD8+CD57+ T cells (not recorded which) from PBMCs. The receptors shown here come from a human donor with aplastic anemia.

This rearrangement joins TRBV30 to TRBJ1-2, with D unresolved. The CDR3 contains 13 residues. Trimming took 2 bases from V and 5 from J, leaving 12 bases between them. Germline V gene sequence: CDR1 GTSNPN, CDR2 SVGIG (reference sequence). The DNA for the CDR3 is TGTGCCTGGAGTCCCTCCGGAAGATATGGCTACACCTTC. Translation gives CAWSPSGRYGYTF.

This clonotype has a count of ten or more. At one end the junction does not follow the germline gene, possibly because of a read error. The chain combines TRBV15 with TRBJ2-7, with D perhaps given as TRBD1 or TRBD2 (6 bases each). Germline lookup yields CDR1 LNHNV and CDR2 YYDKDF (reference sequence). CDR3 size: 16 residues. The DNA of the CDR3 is TGTGCCACCAGCAGAGGTGTCGGGGGCCCCTCCCACGAGCAGTACTTC. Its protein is CATSRGVGGPSHEQYF. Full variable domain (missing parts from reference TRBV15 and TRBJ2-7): DAMVIQNPRYQVTQFGKPVTLSCSQTLNHNVMYWYQQKSSQAPKLLFHYYDKDFNNEADTPDNFQSRRPNTSFCFLDIRSPGLGDTAMYLCATSRGVGGPSHEQYFGPGTRLTVT.

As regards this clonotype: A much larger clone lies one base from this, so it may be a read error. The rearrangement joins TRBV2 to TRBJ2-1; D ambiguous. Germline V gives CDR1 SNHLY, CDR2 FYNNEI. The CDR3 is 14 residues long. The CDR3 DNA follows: TGTGCCATCAGTGAATTGTGGGATCACAATGAGCAGTTCTTC. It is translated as CAISELWDHNEQFF.